This T cell receptor (beta chain) emerged from a study of CD8 T cells in Susac syndrome. CDR1 and CDR2 from the germline V gene are SEHNR and FQNEAQ (reference sequence). The CDR3 loop spans 12 amino acids. V was clipped by 1 base and J by 8 bases, with 8 bases between them. This clonotype appeared once. A quantity of about 0.45 to 1 ug RNA underwent reverse transcription using random hexamers. Across 54 Vbeta and 13 Jbeta, TCR beta CDR3 was amplified with immunoSEQ multiplex PCR. Each CDR3 protein gets one entry after TCRdb re-called the immunoSEQ multiplex PCR reads with MiXCR. The sample gives some 94,000 distinct CDR3 sequences, about 94% of which show up once; about 0.3% is in the top ten. In blood CD8+ and CD4+ T cells, TCR beta underwent sequencing. The diagnostic criteria were recently defined, and patients with Susac syndrome met them for definite or probable disease. Both CD4+ and CD8+ T cells were negatively isolated, and TEMRA cells underwent FACS enrichment.

The clonotype was recovered from a human donor with Susac syndrome. The sequenced sample was CD4+ T cells from PBMCs. This chain links TRBV7-9 with TRBJ1-2; D unclear. As DNA, the CDR3 is TGTGCCAGCAGCTTAGGAGTTCAAGGCTACACCTTC. Protein: CASSLGVQGYTF.